This T cell receptor (beta chain) appears in the sequencing data of a study of blood T cell repertoires in COVID-19. Overall study: The samples span acute and convalescent COVID-19 from the United States, Italy and Spain. From T cells, B-cell-depleted T cells, or PBMCs came the material, which was cDNA or gDNA.

The length of the CDR3 is 11 amino acids, counting both ends. This clone was counted once. It is unclear where the CDR3 begins or ends on the DNA, so no DNA is shown, and the CDR3 is as TCRdb lists it. The assay was immunoSEQ multiplex PCR, and TCRdb's table has in-frame clones only and misses some. The top ten hold 1.5% to 2% of the sample, which has about 320,000 clones, roughly 88% seen once. The chain couples TRBV12-3 or TRBV12-4 to TRBJ1-2. This clonotype was sampled from a woman aged 45-59 years with acute or convalescent COVID-19. The sample was peripheral blood. This CDR3 is CASSSSYGYTF.